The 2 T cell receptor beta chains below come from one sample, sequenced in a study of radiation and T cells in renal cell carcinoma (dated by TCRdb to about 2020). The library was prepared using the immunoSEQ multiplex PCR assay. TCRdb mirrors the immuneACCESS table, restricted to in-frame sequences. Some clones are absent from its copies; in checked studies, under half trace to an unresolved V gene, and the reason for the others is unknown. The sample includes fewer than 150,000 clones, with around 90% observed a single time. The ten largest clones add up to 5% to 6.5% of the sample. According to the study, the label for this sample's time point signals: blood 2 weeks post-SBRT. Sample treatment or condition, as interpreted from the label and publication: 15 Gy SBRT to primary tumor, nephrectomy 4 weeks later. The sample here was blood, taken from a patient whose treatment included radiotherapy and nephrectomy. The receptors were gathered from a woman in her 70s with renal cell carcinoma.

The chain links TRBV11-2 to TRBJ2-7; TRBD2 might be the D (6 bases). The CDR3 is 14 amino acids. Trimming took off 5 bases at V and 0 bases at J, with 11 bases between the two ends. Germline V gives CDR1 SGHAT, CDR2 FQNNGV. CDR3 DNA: TGTGCCAGCAGCCCCTCCGGGGGCTCCTACGAGCAGTACTTC. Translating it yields CASSPSGGSYEQYF.

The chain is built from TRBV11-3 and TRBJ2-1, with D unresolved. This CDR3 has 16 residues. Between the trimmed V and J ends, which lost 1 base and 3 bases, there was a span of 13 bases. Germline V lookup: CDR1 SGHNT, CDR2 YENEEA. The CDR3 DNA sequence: TGTGCCAGCAGCTTAGCCCGAGGCGGCGACTACAATGAGCAGTTCTTC. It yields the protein CASSLARGGDYNEQFF.